This T cell receptor delta chain was observed in a study of gamma-delta chains in newborns, infants, children (dated by TCRdb to the late 2010s). Looking at the study overall: According to the study title, microbial exposure causes polyclonal expansion of innate gammadelta T cells right after birth. The study examined the way microbial exposure affected innate gammadelta T cell populations in human newborns right after birth.

Compared with germline, V lacks 0 bases and J lacks 3 bases; bases without a gene match: 20. Including the terminal cysteine and phenylalanine, the CDR3 comprises 22 residues. Left in the record is the CDR3 DNA by itself, 66 bases read in frame from the first base. The germline V gene specifies TSWWSYY as CDR1 and QGS as CDR2. Details on this clone: Its antigen remains unidentified. It has no much larger one-base neighbor in the sample; base qualities were not kept.

Sequencing took place on an Illumina MiSeq. With CATT, TCRdb called clones again from the public reads; duplicate DNA rows were later joined. The sample has fewer than 12,000 delta-chain clones on record, approximately 8.3% of them singletons. About 9.3% of the sample rests with the top ten. The sequence joins TRDV1 to TRDJ1; TRDD3 agrees with 12 junctional bases. Sample: blood. The source of this sequence is a child who was a newborn, infant or young child, either healthy, febrile or measles-vaccinated (not recorded which). The DNA is as follows: TGTGCTCTTGGGGAACTTCGTACCTATACTCGCCTGTACTGGGGGATACCCGATAAACTCATCTTT. Its protein is CALGELRTYTRLYWGIPDKLIF.